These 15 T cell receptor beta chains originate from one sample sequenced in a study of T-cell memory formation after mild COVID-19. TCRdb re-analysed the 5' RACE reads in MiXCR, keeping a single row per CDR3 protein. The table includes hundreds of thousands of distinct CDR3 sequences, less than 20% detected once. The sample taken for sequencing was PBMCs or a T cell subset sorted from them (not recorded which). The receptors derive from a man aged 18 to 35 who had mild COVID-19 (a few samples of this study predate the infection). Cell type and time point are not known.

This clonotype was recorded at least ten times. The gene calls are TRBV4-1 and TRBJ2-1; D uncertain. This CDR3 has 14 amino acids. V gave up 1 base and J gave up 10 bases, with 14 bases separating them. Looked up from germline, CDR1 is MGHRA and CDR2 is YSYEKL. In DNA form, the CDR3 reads TGCGCCAGCAGCCAAGGCCCCGGTGCGTGGGAGCAGTTCTTC. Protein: CASSQGPGAWEQFF.

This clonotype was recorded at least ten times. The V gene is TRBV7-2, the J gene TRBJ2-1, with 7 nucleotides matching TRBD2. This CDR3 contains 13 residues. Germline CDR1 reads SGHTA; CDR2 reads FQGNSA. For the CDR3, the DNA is TGTGCTATCGGGCTAGCGGTTTACAATGAGCAGTTCTTC. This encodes CAIGLAVYNEQFF.

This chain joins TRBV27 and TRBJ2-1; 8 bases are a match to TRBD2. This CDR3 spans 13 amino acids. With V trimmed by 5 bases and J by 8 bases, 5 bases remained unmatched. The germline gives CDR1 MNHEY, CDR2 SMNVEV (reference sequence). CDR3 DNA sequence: TGTGCCAGCAGTCGGGGGGGTTGGGATGAGCAGTTCTTC. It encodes CASSRGGWDEQFF.

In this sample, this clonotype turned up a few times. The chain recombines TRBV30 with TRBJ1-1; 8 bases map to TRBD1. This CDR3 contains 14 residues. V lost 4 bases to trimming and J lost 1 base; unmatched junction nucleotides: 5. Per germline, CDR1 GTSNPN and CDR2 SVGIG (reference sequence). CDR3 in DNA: TGTGCCTGGACGACAACAGGGGGGAACACTGAAGCTTTCTTT. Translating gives CAWTTTGGNTEAFF.

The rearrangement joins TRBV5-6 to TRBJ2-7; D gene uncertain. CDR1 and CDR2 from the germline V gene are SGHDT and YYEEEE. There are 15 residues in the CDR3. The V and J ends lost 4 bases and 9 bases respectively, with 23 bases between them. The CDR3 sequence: CASSLNSGSSMGQYV. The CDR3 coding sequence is TGTGCCAGCAGCCTGAATTCGGGCTCCTCTATGGGGCAGTACGTC.

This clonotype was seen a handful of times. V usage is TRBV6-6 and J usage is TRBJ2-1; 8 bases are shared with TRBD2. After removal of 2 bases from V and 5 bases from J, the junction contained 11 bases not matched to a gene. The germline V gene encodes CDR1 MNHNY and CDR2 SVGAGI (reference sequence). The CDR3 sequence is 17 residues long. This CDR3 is CASSYLSPGGPNNEQFF. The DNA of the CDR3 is TGTGCCAGCAGTTACCTATCCCCGGGGGGGCCGAACAATGAGCAGTTCTTC.

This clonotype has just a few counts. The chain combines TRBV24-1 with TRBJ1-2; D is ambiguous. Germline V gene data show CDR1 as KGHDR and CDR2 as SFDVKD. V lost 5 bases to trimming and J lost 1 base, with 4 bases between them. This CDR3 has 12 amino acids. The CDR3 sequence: CATSADNYGYTF. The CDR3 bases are TGTGCCACCAGTGCCGATAACTATGGCTACACCTTC.

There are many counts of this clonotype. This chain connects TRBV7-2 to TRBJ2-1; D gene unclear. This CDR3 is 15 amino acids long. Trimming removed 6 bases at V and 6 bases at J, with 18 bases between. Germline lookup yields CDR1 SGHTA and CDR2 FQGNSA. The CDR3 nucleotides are TGTGCCAGCAGACCGGCCCTAAGTGGAATCAATGAGCAGTTCTTC. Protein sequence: CASRPALSGINEQFF.

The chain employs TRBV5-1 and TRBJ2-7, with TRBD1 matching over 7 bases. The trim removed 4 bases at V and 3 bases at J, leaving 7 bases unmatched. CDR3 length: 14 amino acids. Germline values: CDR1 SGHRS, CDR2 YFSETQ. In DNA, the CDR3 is TGCGCCAGCAGCCCCAGGGGACAGAACTACGAGCAGTACTTC. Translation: CASSPRGQNYEQYF. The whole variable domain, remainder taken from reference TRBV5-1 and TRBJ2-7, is KAGVTQTPRYLIKTRGQQVTLSCSPISGHRSVSWYQQTPGQGLQFLFEYFSETQRNKGNFPGRFSGRQFSNSRSEMNVSTLELGDSALYLCASSPRGQNYEQYFGPGTRLTVT.

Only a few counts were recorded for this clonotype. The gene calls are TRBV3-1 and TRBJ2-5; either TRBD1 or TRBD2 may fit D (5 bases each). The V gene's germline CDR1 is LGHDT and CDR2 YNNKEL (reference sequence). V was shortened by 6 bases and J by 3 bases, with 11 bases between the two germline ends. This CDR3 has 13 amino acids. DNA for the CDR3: TGTGCCAGCAGGCTCCGAGGGGAAGAGACCCAGTACTTC. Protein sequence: CASRLRGEETQYF.

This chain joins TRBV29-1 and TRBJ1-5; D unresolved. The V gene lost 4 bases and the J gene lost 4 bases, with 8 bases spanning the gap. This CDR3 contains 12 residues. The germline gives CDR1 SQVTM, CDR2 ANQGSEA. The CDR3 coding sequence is TGCAGCGTTGGTGGCCTAAATCAGCCCCAGCATTTT. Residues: CSVGGLNQPQHF.

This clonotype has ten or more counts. The CDR3 is CASNQLDQETQYF. The CDR3 DNA reads TGTGCCAGCAATCAGCTAGACCAAGAGACCCAGTACTTC. The chain links TRBV2 to TRBJ2-5; D uncertain. The germline V and J ends were trimmed by 7 bases and 0 bases, with 9 bases remaining between them. The CDR3 covers 13 residues. The germline gives CDR1 SNHLY, CDR2 FYNNEI.

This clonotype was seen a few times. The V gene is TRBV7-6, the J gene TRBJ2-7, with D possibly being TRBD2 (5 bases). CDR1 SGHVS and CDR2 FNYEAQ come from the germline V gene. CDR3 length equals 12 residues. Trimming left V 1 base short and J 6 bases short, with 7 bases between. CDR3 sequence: CASSLVGAEQYF. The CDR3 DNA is TGTGCCAGCAGCTTAGTGGGAGCCGAGCAGTACTTC. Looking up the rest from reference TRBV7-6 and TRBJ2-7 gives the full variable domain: GAGVSQSPRYKVTKRGQDVALRCDPISGHVSLYWYRQALGQGPEFLTYFNYEAQQDKSGLPNDRFSAERPEGSISTLTIQRTEQRDSAMYRCASSLVGAEQYFGPGTRLTVT.

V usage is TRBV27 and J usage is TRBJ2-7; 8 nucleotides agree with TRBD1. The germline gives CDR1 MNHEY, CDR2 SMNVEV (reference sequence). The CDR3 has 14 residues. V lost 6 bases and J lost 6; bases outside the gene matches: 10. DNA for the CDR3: TGTGCCAGCAGACCAGGGGGCCTGACCGGCGAGCAGTACTTC. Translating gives CASRPGGLTGEQYF.

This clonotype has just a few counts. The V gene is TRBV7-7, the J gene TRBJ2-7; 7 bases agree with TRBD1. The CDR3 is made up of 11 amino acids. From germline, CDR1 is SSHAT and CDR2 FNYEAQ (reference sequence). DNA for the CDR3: TGTGACAATGGAACAGGGGAGCAGCAGTACGTC. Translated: CDNGTGEQQYV.